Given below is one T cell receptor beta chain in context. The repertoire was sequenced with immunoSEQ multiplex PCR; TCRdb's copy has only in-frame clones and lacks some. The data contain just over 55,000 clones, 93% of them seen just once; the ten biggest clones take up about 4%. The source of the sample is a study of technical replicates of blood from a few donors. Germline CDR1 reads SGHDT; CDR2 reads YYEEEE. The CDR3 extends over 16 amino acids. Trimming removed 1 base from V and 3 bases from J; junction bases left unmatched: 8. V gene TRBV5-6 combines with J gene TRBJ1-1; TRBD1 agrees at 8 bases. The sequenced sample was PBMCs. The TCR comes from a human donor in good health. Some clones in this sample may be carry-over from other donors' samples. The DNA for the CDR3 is TGTGCCAGCAGCTTGTTAGGACAGGGAGTGTACACTGAAGCTTTCTTT. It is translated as CASSLLGQGVYTEAFF.